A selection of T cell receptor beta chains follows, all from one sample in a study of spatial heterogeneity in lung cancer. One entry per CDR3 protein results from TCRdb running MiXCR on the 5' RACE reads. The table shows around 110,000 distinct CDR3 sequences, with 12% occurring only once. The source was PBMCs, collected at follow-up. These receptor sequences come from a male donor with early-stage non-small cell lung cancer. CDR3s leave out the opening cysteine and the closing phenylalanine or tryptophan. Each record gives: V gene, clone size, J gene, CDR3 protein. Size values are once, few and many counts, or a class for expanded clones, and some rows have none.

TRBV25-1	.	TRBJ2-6	ASSPGANVLT
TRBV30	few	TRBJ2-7	AWSTGGHFYEQY
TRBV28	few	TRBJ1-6	ASSFYRGGEDSPLH
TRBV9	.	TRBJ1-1	ASSAHLANTEAF
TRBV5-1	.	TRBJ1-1	ASSPRGLWVTEAF
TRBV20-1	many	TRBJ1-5	SASLQGRKNQPQH
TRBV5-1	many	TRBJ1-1	ASSLAHGGAYTEAF
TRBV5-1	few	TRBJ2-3	ASSLQREGDTQY
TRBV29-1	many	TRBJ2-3	SGKDRGRTDTQY
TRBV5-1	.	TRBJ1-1	ASSLVGQGRAEAF
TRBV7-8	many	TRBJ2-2	ASSLVRGHGGTGELF
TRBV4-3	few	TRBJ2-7	ASSQEGRGAQY
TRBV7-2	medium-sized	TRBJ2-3	ASSLGREDTQY
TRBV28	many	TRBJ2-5	ASGEGDLRETQY
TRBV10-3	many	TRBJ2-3	AISRLAGGSTDTQY
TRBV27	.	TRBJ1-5	ASSHNNQPQH
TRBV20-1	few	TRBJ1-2	SARDPQGGYT
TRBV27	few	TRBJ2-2	ASKGQGIGGELF
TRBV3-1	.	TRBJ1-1	ASSQVQGQTEAF
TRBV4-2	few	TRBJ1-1	ASSRSGRGGAF
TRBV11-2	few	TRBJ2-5	ASSPTGAGETQY
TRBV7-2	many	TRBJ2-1	ASSLGGRPYNEQF
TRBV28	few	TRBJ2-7	ASSLGLAGVTYEQY
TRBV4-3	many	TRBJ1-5	ASSQEDRAGNQPQH
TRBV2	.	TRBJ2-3	ASKRGTGTDTQY
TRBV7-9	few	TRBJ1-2	ASSLAYKELRNYGYT
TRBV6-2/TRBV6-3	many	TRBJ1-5	ASSHVLGGRQPNQPQH
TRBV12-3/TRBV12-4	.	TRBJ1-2	ASTPLHGYT
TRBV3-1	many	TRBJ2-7	ASSPSYEQY
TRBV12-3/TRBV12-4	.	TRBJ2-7	ASRDRVYEQY
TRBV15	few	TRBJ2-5	ATSRSPSGEETQY
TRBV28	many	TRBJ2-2	ASRLDSWTGELF
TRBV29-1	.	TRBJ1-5	SVAQGRGQPQH
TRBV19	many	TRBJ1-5	ASRNSNQPQH
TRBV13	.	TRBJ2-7	ASSLVGTEAYEQY
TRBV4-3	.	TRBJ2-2	ASSQEAGGAGELF
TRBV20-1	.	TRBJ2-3	SAHARDTDTQY
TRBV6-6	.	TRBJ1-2	ASTQGRDGYT
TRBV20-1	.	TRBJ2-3	SAQDGGPTDTQY
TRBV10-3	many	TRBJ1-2	AISETDRGDYGYT